The T cell receptor beta chain described here comes from a study of blood T cell repertoires in COVID-19. Overall study context: From the United States, Italy and Spain came samples of acute and convalescent COVID-19.

The CDR3 contains 14 residues. Trimming took 5 bases from V and 5 from J, leaving 15 bases between them. The V gene's germline CDR1 is MDHEN and CDR2 SYDVKM. Authors' data handling: Cell counts per sample came from amplifying reference gene primers. Measured with immunoSEQ multiplex PCR; TCRdb has only the in-frame clones, and not every one. V, J and clone size derive from that table, while D and trimming were established from the DNA sequence. The profile shows about 82,000 clones, 80% of them singletons. V and J are TRBV28 and TRBJ2-5; D possibly corresponds to TRBD2 (6 bases). The material sequenced was peripheral blood. The source of this sequence is a woman in her forties with active or convalescent COVID-19. CDR3 region: CASSPPGGSETQYF. In nucleotides, the CDR3 is TGTGCCAGCAGTCCCCCTGGGGGGTCCGAGACCCAGTACTTC.